This T cell receptor (beta chain) was identified in a study of control samples from healthy donors and cancer patients. The CDR3 contains 17 residues. The V gene's germline CDR1 is MDHEN and CDR2 SYDVKM. With 4 bases clipped from V and 7 bases from J, the junction kept 14 bases outside the gene matches. Generated by immunoSEQ multiplex PCR, the TCRdb table keeps only in-frame clones and is missing some. The sample holds just under 75,000 clones, more than 85% seen once. The sequenced material came from blood. The TCR sequence derives from a woman in her 50s in good health. The chain employs TRBV28 and TRBJ2-1; 9 nucleotides align to TRBD1. DNA for the CDR3: TGTGCCAGCAGTTCCATCACCGGGACAGGGATAAAAAATGAGCAGTTCTTC. It codes for CASSSITGTGIKNEQFF.